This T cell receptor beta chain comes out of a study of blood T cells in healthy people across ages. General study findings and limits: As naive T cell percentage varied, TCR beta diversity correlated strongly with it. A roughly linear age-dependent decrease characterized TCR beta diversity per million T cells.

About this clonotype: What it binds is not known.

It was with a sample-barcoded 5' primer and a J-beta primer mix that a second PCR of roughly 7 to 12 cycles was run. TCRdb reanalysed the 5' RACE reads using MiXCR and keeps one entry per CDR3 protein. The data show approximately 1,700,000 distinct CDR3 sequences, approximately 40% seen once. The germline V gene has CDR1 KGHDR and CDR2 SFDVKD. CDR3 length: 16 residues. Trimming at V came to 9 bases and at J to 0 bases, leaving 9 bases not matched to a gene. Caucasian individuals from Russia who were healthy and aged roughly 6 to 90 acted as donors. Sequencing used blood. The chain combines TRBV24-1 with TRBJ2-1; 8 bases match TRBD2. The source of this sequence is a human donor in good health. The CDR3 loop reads CATSSTGGDSYNEQFF. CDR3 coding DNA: TGTGCCACCTCAAGCACCGGGGGGGACTCCTACAATGAGCAGTTCTTC.